This TCR beta chain was captured in a study of cytomegalovirus exposure and HLA in healthy donors. PCR amplification relied on 60 Vbeta primers (plus 13 Jbeta primers). Here immunoSEQ multiplex PCR was the method, and the copy in TCRdb shows in-frame clones only, minus some. The sample lists roughly 150,000 clones; 75% to 90% were seen once. V lost 2 bases, J lost 2 bases, and 13 bases lay in between. CDR1 and CDR2 from the germline V gene are SGHVS and FQNEAQ. The CDR3 length is 16 residues. Study results and limitations: TCR beta V- and J-gene trimming was later associated with a missense DCLRE1C variant. Among the most significant clusters, several appeared linked to common viral pathogens in a later analysis.

About this clone: Its specificity is not known.

Sequencing was performed on PBMCs. This TCR came from a boy between 2 and 15 years old in good health and CMV-seronegative. The chain links TRBV7-8 to TRBJ1-3; D is unclear. CDR3 residues: CASSLRRSGPGNTIYF. CDR3 bases: TGTGCCAGCAGCTTAAGGCGTAGCGGTCCTGGAAACACCATATATTTT. Combining the CDR3 with reference TRBV7-8 and TRBJ1-3 gives the whole variable domain GAGVSQSPRYKVAKRGQDVALRCDPISGHVSLFWYQQALGQGPEFLTYFQNEAQLDKSGLPSDRFFAERPEGSVSTLKIQRTQQEDSAVYLCASSLRRSGPGNTIYFGEGSWLTVV.